The clone carrying this TCR beta chain turned up a few times. Its antigen is not known. This entry comes from a study of T cell repertoires in cytomegalovirus infection. Study summary: Shared public TCR beta signatures pointed to both CMV infection and a matching HLA type.

The V segment lost 6 bases and the J segment 3 bases; nucleotides outside the gene matches: 9. This CDR3 is built from 16 residues. Regarding the study as a whole: Predominance within the ex vivo response was attributable to HLA-C-restricted CMV-specific TCR beta clonotypes.

TCRdb analysed the reads with MiXCR anew, one entry per CDR3 protein. Of approximately 50,000 distinct CDR3 sequences listed, around 18% are singletons. The TCR originated in a human donor in good health (CMV status not recorded). Some clones in this sample may be carry-over from other donors' samples. The chain uses TRBV12-3 or TRBV12-4 and TRBJ2-7; 12 bases align to TRBD2. Source: CD8+ T cells from cultured PBMCs, taken from culture after CMV antigen stimulation. The CDR3 is CASSRTSGAWGYEQYF. The CDR3 DNA reads as TGTGCCAGCAGCAGGACTAGCGGGGCCTGGGGCTACGAGCAGTACTTC.